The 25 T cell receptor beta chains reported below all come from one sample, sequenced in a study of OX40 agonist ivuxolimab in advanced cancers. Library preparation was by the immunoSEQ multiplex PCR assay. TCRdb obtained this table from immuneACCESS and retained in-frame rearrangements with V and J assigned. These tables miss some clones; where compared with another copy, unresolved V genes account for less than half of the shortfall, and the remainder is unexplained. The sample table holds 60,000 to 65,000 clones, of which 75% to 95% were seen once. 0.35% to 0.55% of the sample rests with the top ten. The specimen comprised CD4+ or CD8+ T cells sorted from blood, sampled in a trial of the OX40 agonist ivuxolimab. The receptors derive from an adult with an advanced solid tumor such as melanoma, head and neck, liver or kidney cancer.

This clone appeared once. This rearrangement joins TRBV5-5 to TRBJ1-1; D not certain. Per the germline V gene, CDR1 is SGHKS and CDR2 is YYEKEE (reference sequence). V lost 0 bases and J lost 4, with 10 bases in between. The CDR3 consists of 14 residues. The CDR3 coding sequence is TGTGCCAGCAGCTTGGAGGGCCTGATCACTGAAGCTTTCTTT. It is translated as CASSLEGLITEAFF.

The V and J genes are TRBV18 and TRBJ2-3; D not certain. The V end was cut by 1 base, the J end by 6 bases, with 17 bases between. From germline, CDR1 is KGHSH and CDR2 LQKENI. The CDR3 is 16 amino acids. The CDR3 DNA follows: TGTGCCAGCTCACCACGTCCCACGAACCCTTTGGATACGCAGTATTTT. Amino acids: CASSPRPTNPLDTQYF.

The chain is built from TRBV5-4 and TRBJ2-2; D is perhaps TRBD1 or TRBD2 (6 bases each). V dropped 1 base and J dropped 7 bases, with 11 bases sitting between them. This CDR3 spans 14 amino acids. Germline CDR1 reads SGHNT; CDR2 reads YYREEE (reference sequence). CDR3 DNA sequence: TGTGCCAGCAGCTTGTGGGGGGCGGGCGGGGAGCTGTTTTTT. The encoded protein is CASSLWGAGGELFF.

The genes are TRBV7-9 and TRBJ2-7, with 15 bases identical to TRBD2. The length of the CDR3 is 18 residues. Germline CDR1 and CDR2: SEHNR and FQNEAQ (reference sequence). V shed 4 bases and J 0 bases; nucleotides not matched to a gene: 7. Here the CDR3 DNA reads TGTGCCAGCAGCTCTGGACTAGCGGGAGGGCCGAGCTCCTACGAGCAGTACTTC. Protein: CASSSGLAGGPSSYEQYF.

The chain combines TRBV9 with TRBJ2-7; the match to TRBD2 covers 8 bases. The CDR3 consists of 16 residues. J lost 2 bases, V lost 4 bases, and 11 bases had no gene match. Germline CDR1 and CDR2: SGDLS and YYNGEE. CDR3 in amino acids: CASSPHSGGAPYEQYF. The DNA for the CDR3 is TGTGCCAGCAGCCCCCACTCGGGGGGGGCCCCCTACGAGCAGTACTTC.

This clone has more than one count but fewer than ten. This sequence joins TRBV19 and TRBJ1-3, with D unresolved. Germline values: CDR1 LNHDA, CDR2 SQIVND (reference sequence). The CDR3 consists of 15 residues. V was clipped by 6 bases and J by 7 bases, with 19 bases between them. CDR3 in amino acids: CASSSRSGGSNTIYF. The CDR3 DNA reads TGTGCCAGTAGCTCCAGGTCGGGAGGGTCCAACACCATATATTTT.

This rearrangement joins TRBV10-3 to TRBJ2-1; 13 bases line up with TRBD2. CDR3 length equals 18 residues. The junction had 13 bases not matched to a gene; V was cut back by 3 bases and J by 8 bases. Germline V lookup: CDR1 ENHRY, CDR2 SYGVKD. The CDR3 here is CAISDPQGTSGIGDEQFF. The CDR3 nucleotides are TGTGCCATCAGTGATCCACAGGGGACTAGCGGGATAGGGGATGAGCAGTTCTTC.

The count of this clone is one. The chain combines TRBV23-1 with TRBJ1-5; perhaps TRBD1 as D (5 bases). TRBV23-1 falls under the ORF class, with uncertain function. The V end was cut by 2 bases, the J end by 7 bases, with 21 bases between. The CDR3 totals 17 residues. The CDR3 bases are TGCGCCAGCAGTCAACCCGTCCGGACATGCCGGGGACAGCCCCAGCATTTT. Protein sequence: CASSQPVRTCRGQPQHF.

Here the CDR3 reads CASRKGPMVSYEQYF. The CDR3 DNA reads as TGCGCCAGCAGAAAGGGACCGATGGTCTCCTACGAGCAGTACTTC. The rearrangement links TRBV4-1 to TRBJ2-7; D is perhaps TRBD1 or TRBD2 (5 bases each). The CDR3 extends over 15 amino acids. The germline CDR1 and CDR2 sequences are MGHRA and YSYEKL. Trimming removed 6 bases at V and 0 bases at J, with 15 bases between.

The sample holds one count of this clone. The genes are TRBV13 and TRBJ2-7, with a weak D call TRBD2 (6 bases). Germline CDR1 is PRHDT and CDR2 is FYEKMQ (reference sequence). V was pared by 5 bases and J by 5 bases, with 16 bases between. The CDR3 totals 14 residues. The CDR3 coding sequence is TGTGCCAGCAGCCCCCGGAGGGGCCGAAACGAGCAGTACTTC. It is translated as CASSPRRGRNEQYF.

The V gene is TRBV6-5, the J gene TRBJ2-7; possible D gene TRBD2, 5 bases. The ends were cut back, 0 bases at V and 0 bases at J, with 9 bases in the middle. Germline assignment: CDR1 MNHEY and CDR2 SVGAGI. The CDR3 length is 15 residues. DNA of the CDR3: TGTGCCAGCAGTTACTCGAGCCGGGGCTCCTACGAGCAGTACTTC. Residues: CASSYSSRGSYEQYF.

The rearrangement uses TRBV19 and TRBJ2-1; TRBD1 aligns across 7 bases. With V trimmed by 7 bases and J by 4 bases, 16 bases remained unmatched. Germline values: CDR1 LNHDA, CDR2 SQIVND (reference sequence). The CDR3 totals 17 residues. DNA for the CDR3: TGTGCCAGTAAACCGCAAACAGGGGACAGCCTTTACAATGAGCAGTTCTTC. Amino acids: CASKPQTGDSLYNEQFF.

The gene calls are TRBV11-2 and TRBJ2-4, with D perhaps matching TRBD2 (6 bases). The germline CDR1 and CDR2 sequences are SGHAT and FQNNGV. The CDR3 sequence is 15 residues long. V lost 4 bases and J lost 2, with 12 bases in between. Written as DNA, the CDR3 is TGTGCCAGCAGCTCCCCTACTAGCTCCAAAAACATTCAGTACTTC. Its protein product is CASSSPTSSKNIQYF.

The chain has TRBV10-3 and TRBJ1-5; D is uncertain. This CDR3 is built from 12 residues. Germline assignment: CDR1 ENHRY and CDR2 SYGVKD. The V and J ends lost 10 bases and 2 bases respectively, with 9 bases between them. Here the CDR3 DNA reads TGTGCCACCATGGATCGCAATCAGCCCCAGCATTTT. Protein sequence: CATMDRNQPQHF.

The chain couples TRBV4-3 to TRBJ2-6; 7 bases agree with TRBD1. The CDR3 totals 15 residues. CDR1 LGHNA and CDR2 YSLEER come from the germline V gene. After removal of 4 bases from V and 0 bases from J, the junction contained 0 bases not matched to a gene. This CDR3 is CASSPGGSGANVLTF. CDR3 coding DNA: TGCGCCAGCAGCCCAGGGGGCTCTGGGGCCAACGTCCTGACTTTC.

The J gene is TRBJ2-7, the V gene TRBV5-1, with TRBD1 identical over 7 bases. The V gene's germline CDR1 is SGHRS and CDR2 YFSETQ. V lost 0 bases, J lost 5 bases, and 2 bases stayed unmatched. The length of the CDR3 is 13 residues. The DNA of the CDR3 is TGCGCCAGCAGCTTGGGGACAGGACACGAGCAGTACTTC. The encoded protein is CASSLGTGHEQYF.

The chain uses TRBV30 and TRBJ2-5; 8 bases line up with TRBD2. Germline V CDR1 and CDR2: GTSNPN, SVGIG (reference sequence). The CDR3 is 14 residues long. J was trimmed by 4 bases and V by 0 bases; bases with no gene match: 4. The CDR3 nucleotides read TGTGCCTGGAGTGTAGGGGCGGGAGGAGAGACCCAGTACTTC. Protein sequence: CAWSVGAGGETQYF.

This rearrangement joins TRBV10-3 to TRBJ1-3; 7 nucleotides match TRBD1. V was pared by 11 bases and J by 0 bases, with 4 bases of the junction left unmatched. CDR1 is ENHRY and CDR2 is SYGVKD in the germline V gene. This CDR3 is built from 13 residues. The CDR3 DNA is TGTGCCGCCCGGGACAGCTCTGGAAACACCATATATTTT. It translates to CAARDSSGNTIYF.

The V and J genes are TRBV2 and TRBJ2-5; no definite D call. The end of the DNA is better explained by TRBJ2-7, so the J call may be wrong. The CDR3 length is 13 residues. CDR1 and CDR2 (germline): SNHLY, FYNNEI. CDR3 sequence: CASSEQVPYEQYF. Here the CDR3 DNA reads TGTGCCAGCAGTGAACAGGTCCCCTACGAGCAGTACTTC.

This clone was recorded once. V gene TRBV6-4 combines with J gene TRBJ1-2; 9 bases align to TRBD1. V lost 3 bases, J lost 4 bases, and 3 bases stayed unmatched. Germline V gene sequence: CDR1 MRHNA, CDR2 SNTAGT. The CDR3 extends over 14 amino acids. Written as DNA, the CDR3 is TGTGCCAGCAGTGAGGGGACAGGGACCTATGGCTACACCTTC. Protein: CASSEGTGTYGYTF.

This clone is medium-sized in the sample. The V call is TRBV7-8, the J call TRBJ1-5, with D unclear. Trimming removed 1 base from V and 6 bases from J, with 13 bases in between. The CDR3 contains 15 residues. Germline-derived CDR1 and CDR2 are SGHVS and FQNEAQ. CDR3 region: CASSLDGKSSQPQHF. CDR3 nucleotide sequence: TGTGCCAGCAGCTTAGATGGAAAGTCCAGTCAGCCCCAGCATTTT.

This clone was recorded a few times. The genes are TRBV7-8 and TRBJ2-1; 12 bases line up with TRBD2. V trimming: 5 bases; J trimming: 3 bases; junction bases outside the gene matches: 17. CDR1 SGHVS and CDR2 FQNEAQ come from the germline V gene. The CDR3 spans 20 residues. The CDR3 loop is CASSLSFGLAGGQSYNEQFF. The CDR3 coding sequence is TGTGCCAGCAGCCTGAGTTTTGGGCTAGCGGGAGGGCAAAGCTACAATGAGCAGTTCTTC.

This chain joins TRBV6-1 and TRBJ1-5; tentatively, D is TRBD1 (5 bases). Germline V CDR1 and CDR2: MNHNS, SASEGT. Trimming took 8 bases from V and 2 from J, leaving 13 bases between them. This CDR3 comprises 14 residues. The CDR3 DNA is TGTGCCAGCGACCCGACAGTTGGCAATCAGCCCCAGCATTTT. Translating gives CASDPTVGNQPQHF.

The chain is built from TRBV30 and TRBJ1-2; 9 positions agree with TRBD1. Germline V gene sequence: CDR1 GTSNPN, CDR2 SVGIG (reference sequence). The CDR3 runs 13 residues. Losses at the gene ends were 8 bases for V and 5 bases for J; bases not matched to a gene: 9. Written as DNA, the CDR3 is TGTGCCAAAAACAGGGGGCATCCTTATGGCTACACCTTC. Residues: CAKNRGHPYGYTF.

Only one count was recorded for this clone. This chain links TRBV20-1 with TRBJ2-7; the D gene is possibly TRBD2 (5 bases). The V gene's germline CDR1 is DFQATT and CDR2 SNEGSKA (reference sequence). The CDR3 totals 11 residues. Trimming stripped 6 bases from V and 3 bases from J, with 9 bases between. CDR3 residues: CSARGSYEQYF. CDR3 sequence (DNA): TGCAGTGCCCGGGGAAGCTACGAGCAGTACTTC.